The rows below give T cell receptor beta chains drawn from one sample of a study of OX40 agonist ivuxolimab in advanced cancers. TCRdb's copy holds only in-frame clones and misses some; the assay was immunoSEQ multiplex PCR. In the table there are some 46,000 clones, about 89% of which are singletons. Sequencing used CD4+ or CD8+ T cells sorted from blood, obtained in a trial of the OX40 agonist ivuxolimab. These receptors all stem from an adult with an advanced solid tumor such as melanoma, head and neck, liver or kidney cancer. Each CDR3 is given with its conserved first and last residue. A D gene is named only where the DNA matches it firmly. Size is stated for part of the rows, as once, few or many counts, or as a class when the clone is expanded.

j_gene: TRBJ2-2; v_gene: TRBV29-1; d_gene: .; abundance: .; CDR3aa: CSVADLTGELFF; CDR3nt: TGCAGCGTCGCCGACCTAACCGGGGAGCTGTTTTTT
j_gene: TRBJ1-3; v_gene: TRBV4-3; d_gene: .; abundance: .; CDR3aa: CASSPYRDSGNTIYF; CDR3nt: TGCGCCAGCAGCCCCTACAGAGACTCTGGAAACACCATATATTTT
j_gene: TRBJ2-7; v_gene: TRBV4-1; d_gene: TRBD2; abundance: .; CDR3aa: CASSPGLAGAYEQYF; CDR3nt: TGCGCCAGCAGCCCGGGACTAGCGGGAGCCTACGAGCAGTACTTC
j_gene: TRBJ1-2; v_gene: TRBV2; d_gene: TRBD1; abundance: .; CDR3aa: CASLPGRTGSGYTF; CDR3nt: TGTGCCAGCCTTCCTGGGCGGACAGGGTCTGGCTACACCTTC
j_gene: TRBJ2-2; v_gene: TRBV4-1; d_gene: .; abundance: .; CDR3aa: CASSQVSAGELFF; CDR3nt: TGCGCCAGCAGCCAAGTGAGCGCCGGGGAGCTGTTTTTT
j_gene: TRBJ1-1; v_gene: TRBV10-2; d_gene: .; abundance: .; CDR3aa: CASAAYTGAFF; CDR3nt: TGCGCCAGCGCTGCCTATACGGGGGCTTTCTTT
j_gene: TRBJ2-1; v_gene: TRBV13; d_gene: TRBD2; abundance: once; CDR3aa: CASSSGLGVYNEQFF; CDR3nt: TGTGCCAGCAGCTCGGGACTAGGAGTATACAATGAGCAGTTCTTC
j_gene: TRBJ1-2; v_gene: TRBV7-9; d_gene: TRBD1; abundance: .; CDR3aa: CASSLQGDYGYTF; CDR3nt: TGTGCCAGCAGCTTACAGGGGGACTATGGCTACACCTTC
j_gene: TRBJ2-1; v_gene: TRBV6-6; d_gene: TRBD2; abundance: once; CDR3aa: CACGIGLAGYNEQFF; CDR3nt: TGTGCCTGCGGAATTGGGCTAGCGGGGTACAATGAGCAGTTCTTC
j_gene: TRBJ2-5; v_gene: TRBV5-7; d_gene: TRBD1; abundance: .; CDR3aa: CASSPQGEAGTQYF; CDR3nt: TGTGCCAGCAGCCCACAGGGGGAGGCGGGGACCCAGTACTTC
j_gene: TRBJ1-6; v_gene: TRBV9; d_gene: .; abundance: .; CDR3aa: CASSETGRSSYNSPLHF; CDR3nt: TGTGCCAGCAGCGAAACAGGGAGAAGCTCCTATAATTCACCCCTCCACTTT
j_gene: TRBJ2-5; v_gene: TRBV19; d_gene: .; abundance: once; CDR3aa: CASRDTGWETQYF; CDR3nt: TGTGCCAGTCGGGACACCGGGTGGGAGACCCAGTACTTC
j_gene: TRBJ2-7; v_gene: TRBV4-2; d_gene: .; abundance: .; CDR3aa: CASSQDDYEQYF; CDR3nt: TGTGCCAGCAGCCAAGATGACTACGAGCAGTACTTC
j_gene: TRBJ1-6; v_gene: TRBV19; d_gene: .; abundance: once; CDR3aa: CASSTGGFNSPLHF; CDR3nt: TGTGCCAGTAGCACGGGGGGGTTTAATTCACCCCTCCACTTT
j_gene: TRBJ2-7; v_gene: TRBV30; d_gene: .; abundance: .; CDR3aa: CAWSPRRGRPYEQYF; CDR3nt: TGTGCCTGGAGTCCCCGGCGAGGCAGACCCTACGAGCAGTACTTC
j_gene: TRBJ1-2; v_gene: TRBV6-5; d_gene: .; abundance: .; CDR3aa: CASSYQRDAMDGYTF; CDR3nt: TGTGCCAGCAGTTACCAGAGGGATGCGATGGATGGCTACACCTTC
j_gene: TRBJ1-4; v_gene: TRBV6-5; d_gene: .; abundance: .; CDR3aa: CASSYRQSNEKLFF; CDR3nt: TGTGCCAGCAGTTACCGGCAGAGTAATGAAAAACTGTTTTTT
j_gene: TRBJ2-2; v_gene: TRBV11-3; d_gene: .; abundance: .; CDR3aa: CASSLGSGFGELFF; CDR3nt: TGTGCCAGCAGCTTAGGGTCCGGGTTCGGGGAGCTGTTTTTT
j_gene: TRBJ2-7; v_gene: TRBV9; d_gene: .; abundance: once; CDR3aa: CASSVDSPGHYEQYF; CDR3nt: TGTGCCAGCAGCGTAGACTCCCCGGGCCACTACGAGCAGTACTTC
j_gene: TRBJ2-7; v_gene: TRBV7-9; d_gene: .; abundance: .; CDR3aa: CASSSGLSYEQYF; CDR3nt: TGTGCCAGCAGTTCAGGTCTCTCCTACGAGCAGTACTTC
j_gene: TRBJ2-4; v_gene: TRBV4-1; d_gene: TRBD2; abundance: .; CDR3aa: CASSQENGLAGGIQYF; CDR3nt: TGCGCCAGCAGCCAAGAAAACGGACTAGCGGGGGGTATTCAGTACTTC
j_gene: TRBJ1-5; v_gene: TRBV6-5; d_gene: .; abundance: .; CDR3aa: CASSPNRNQPQHF; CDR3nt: TGTGCCAGCAGTCCGAACAGGAATCAGCCCCAGCATTTT